This T cell receptor (beta chain) was identified in a study of early T cells in non-severe SARS-CoV-2 infection. This clonotype was detected only a few times. Separate cDNA molecules each had unique molecular identifiers attached to them. TCRdb reprocessed the 5' RACE reads via MiXCR and lists one record per CDR3 protein. The data hold some 81,000 distinct CDR3 sequences, with less than 20% observed a single time. This CDR3 region has 15 residues. Germline V gene lookup returns CDR1 SGHRS and CDR2 YFSETQ. V lost 4 bases and J 4 bases, leaving 17 bases between the germline ends. The TCR originated in an adult who was a healthcare worker with PCR-confirmed SARS-CoV-2 infection or an uninfected control (not recorded which). The V and J genes are TRBV5-1 and TRBJ1-2; D perhaps matches TRBD1 (5 bases). The sequenced sample was whole blood. CDR3 protein: CASSADTPNLYGYTF. The DNA for the CDR3 is TGCGCCAGCAGCGCGGACACACCCAACCTCTATGGCTACACCTTC.